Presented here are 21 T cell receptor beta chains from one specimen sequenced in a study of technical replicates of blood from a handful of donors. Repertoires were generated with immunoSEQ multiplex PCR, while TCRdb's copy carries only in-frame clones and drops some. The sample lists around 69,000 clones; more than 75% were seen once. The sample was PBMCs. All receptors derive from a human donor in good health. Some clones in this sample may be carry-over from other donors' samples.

The CDR3 reads CASTSGDRDVDEQFF. In nucleotides, the CDR3 is TGCGCCAGCACTTCCGGAGACAGGGACGTCGATGAGCAGTTCTTC. This sequence joins TRBV5-1 and TRBJ2-1; TRBD1 agrees at 7 bases. This CDR3 spans 15 amino acids. CDR1 and CDR2 from the germline V gene are SGHRS and YFSETQ. After removal of 6 bases from V and 8 bases from J, the junction contained 14 bases not matched to a gene.

CDR3 protein: CASSSRGGPEDTQYF. The CDR3 bases are TGTGCCAGCAGCTCGCGGGGGGGCCCCGAAGATACGCAGTATTTT. This chain connects TRBV7-7 to TRBJ2-3; TRBD2 aligns across 9 bases. Germline CDR1 reads SSHAT; CDR2 reads FNYEAQ (reference sequence). V shed 4 bases and J 5 bases; nucleotides not matched to a gene: 7. The CDR3 extends over 15 amino acids.

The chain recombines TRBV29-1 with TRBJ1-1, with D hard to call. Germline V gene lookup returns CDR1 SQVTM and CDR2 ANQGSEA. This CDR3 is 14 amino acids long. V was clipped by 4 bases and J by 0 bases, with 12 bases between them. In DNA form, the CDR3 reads TGCAGCGTTGCGCATCAGGTAATGAACACTGAAGCTTTCTTT. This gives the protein CSVAHQVMNTEAFF.

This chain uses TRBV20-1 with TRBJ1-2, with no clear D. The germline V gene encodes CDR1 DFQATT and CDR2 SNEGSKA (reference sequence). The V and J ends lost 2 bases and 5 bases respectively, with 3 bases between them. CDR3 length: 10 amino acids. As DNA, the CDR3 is TGCAGTGCTAGATCGTATGGCTACACCTTC. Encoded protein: CSARSYGYTF.

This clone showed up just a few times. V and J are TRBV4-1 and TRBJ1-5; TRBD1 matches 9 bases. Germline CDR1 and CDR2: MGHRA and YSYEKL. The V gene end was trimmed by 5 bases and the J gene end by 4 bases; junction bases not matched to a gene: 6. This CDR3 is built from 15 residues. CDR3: CASSFSDRGNQPQHF. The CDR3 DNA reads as TGCGCCAGCAGCTTCTCGGACAGGGGTAATCAGCCCCAGCATTTT.

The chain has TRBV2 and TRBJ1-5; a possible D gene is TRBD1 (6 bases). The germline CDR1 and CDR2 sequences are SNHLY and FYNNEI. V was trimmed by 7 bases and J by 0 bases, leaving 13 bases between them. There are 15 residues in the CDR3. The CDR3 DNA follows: TGTGCCAGCACAAAGACAGGCAATAGCAATCAGCCCCAGCATTTT. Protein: CASTKTGNSNQPQHF.

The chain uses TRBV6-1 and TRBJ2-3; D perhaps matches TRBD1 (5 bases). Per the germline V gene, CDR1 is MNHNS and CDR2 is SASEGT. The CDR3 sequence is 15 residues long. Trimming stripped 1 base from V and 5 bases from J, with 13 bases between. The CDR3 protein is CASSEVATARDTQYF. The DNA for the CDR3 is TGTGCCAGCAGTGAAGTGGCGACAGCGAGAGATACGCAGTATTTT.

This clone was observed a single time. In DNA form, the CDR3 reads TGTGCCAGCAGCCCAGACCTTACAGGGAATGGCTACACCTTC. Its protein product is CASSPDLTGNGYTF. The genes are TRBV7-6 and TRBJ1-2; D might be TRBD1 (6 bases). V was cut by 5 bases and J by 6 bases, with 16 bases left in between. Germline-derived CDR1 and CDR2 are SGHVS and FNYEAQ. This CDR3 contains 14 residues.

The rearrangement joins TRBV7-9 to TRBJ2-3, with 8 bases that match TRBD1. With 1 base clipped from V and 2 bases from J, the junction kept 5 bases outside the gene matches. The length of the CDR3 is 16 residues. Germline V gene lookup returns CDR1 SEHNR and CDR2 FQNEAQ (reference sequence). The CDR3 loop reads CASSLGQGAATDTQYF. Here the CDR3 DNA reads TGTGCCAGCAGCTTAGGGCAGGGGGCAGCCACAGATACGCAGTATTTT.

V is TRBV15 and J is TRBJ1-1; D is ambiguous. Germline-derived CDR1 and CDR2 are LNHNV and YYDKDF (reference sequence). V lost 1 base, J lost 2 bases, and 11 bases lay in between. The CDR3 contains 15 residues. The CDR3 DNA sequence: TGTGCCACCAGCAGAGGCGGTACGGGTAACACTGAAGCTTTCTTT. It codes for CATSRGGTGNTEAFF.

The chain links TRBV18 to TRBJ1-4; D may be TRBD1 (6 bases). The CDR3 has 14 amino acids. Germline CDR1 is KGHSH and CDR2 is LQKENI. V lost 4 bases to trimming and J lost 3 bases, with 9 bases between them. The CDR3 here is CASSQDRSNEKLFF. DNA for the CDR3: TGTGCCAGCTCACAGGACAGATCTAATGAAAAACTGTTTTTT.

The CDR3 nucleotides read TGTGCTAGTGGTTTGGTAGCGGGAGGGCCCTACAATGAGCAGTTCTTC. Encoded protein: CASGLVAGGPYNEQFF. The chain joins TRBV12-5 to TRBJ2-1; 10 bases are a match to TRBD2. Germline V gene lookup returns CDR1 LGHNT and CDR2 FRNRAP. V was pared by 0 bases and J by 2 bases, with 1 base of the junction left unmatched. The CDR3 has 16 amino acids. Drawing the rest from reference TRBV12-5 and TRBJ2-1, the complete variable domain is DARVTQTPRHKVTEMGQEVTMRCQPILGHNTVFWYRQTMMQGLELLAYFRNRAPLDDSGMPKDRFSAEMPDATLATLKIQPSEPRDSAVYFCASGLVAGGPYNEQFFGPGTRLTVL.

As DNA, the CDR3 is TGTGCCAGCAGTACCGCGGGGACGGGGTTTTTCTTT. Translating it yields CASSTAGTGFFF. This rearrangement joins TRBV6-1 to TRBJ1-1, with D perhaps TRBD1 (5 bases). V lost 5 bases and J lost 13, with 17 bases in between. Germline V lookup: CDR1 MNHNS, CDR2 SASEGT. CDR3 length: 12 amino acids.

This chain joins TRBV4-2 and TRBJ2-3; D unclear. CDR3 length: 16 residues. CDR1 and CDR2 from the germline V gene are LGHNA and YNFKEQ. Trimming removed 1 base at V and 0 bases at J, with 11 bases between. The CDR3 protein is CASSQVQVSSTDTQYF. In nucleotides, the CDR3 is TGTGCCAGCAGCCAAGTTCAGGTTTCTAGCACAGATACGCAGTATTTT.

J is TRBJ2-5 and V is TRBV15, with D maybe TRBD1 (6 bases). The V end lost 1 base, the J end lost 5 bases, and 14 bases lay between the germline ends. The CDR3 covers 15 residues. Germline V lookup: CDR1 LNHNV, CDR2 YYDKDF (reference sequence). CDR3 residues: CATSRVLARGETQYF. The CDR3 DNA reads TGTGCCACCAGCAGAGTATTAGCAAGGGGGGAGACCCAGTACTTC.

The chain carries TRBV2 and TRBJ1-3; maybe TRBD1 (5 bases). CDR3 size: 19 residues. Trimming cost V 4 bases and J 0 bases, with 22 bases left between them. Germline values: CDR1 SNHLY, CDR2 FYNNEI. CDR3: CASSAGVGRRAVSGNTIYF. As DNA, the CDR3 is TGTGCCAGCAGTGCGGGGGTTGGGAGACGGGCAGTCTCTGGAAACACCATATATTTT.

The DNA for the CDR3 is TGTGCCACCATCTCAGGGTATGGGTCACCCCTCCACTTT. Protein: CATISGYGSPLHF. This sequence joins TRBV28 and TRBJ1-6; perhaps TRBD1 as D (5 bases). Per the germline V gene, CDR1 is MDHEN and CDR2 is SYDVKM. Trimming cost V 10 bases and J 10 bases, with 17 bases left between them. The CDR3 has 13 amino acids.

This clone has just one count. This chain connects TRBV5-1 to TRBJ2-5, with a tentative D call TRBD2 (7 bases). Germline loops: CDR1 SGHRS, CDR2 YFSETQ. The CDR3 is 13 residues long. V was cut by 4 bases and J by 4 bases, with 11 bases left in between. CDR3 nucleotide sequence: TGCGCCAGCAGCGGGGGGGCAGGAGAGACCCAGTACTTC. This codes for CASSGGAGETQYF.

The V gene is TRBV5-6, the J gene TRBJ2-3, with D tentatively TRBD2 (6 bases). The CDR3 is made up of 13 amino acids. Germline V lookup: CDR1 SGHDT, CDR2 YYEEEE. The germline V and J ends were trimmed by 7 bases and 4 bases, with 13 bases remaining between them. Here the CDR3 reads CASGYTGADTQYF. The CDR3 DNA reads TGTGCCAGCGGCTACACGGGGGCAGATACGCAGTATTTT. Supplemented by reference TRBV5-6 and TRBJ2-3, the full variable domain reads DAGVTQSPTHLIKTRGQQVTLRCSPKSGHDTVSWYQQALGQGPQFIFQYYEEEERQRGNFPDRFSGHQFPNYSSELNVNALLLGDSALYLCASGYTGADTQYFGPGTRLTVL.

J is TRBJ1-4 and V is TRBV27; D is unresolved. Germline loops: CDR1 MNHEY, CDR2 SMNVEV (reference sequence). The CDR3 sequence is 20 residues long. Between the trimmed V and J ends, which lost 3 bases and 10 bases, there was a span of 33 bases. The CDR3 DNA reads TGTGCCAGCAGTTTCAGTGTCAGAGACTCAGTCGGAAATGATTCCATAAAACTGTTTTTT. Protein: CASSFSVRDSVGNDSIKLFF.

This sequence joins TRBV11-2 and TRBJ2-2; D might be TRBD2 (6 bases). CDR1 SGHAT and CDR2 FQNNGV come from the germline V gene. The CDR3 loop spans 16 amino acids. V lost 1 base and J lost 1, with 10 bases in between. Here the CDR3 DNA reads TGTGCCAGCAGCTTAGTTGCGGGGCAGAACACCGGGGAGCTGTTTTTT. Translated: CASSLVAGQNTGELFF.